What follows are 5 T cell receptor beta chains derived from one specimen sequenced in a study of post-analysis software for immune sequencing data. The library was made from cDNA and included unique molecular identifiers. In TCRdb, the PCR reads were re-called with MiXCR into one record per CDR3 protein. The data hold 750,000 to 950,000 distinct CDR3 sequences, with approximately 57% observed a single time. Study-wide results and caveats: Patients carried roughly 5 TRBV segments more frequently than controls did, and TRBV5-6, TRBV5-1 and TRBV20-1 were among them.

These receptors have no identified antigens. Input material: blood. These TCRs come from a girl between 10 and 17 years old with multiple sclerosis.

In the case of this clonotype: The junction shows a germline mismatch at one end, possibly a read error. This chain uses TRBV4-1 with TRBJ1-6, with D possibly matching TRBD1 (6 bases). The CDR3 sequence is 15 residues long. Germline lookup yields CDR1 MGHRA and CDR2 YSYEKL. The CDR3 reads CASSHIQGPNSHLHF. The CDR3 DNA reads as TGCGCCAGCAGTCATATACAGGGTCCTAATTCACACCTCCACTTT.

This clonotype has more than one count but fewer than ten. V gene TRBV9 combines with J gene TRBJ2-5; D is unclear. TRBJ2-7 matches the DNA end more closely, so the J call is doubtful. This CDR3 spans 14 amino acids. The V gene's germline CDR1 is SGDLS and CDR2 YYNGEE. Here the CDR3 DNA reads TGTGCCAGCAGCCCCTACAACGACGGGTACGAGCAGTACTTC. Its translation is CASSPYNDGYEQYF.

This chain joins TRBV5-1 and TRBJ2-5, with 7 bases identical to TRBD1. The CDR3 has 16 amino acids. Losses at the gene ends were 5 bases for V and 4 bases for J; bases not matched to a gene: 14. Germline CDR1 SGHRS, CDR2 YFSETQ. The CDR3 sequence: CASRLNRDRLRETQYF. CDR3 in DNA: TGCGCCAGCAGGCTAAACCGGGACAGACTACGAGAGACCCAGTACTTC.

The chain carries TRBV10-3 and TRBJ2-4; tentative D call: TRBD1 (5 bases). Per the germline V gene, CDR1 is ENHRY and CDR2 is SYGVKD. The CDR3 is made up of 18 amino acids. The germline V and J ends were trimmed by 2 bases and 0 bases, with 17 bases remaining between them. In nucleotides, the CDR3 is TGTGCCATCAGTGAGGAACCGGCAGGGAAACTAGCCAAAAACATTCAGTACTTC. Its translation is CAISEEPAGKLAKNIQYF.

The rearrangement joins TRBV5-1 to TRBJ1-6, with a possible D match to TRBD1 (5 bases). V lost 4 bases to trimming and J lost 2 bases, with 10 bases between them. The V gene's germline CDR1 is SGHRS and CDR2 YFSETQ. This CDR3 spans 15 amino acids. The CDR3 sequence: CASSLEGTYNSPLHF. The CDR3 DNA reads TGCGCCAGCAGCCTGGAGGGGACCTATAATTCACCCCTCCACTTT. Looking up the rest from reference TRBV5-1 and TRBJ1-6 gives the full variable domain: KAGVTQTPRYLIKTRGQQVTLSCSPISGHRSVSWYQQTPGQGLQFLFEYFSETQRNKGNFPGRFSGRQFSNSRSEMNVSTLELGDSALYLCASSLEGTYNSPLHFGNGTRLTVT.